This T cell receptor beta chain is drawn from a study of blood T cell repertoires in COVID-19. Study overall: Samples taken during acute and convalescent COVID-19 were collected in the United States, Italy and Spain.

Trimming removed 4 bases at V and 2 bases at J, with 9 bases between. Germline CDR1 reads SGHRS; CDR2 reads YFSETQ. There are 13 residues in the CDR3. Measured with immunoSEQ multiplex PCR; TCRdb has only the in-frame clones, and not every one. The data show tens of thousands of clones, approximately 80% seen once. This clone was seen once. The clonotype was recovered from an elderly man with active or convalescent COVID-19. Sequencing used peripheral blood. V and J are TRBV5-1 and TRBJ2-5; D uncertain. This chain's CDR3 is CASSLNRQETQYF. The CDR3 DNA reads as TGCGCCAGCAGCCTTAACAGACAAGAGACCCAGTACTTC.